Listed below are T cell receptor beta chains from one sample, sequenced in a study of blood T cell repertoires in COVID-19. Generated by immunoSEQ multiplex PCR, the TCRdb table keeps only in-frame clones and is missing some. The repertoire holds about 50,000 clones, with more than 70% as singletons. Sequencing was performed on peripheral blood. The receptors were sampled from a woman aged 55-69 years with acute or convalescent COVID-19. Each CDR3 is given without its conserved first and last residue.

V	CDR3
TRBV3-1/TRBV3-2	ASSPRGKADTQY
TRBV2	ATPDRVYYGYT
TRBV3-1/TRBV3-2	ASSLMGQRNEKLF
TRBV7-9	ASSLERGRGEQY
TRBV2	ASSRTSGRKTQY
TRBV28	ASTQDSNQPQH
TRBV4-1	ASSQGGTFNSPLH
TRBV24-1	ATSDGGRGSNQPQH
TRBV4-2	ASSQAQGQGAYGYT
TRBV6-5	ASSSGTSGEETQY
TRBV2	ASSHLGRNYGYT
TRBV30	AWSPTASPLH
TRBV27	ASRNAGTGYGYT
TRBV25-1	ASSEGGTIEAF
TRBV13	ASSRTSAVNNEQF
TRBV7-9	ASSSLRETQY
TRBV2	ASSGLTIAGNQPQH